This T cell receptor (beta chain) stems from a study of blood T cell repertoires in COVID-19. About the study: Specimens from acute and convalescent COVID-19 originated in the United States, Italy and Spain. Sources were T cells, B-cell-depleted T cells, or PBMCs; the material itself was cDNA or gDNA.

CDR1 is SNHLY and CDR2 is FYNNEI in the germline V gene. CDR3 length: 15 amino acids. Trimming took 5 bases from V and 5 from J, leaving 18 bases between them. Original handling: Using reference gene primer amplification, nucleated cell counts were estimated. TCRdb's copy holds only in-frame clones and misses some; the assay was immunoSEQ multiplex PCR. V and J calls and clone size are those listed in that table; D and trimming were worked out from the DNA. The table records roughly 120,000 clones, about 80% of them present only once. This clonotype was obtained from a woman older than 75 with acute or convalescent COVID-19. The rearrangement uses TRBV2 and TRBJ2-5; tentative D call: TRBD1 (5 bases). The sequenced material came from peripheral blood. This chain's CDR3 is CASSFSDGAGETQYF. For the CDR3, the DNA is TGTGCCAGCAGTTTCTCCGATGGGGCTGGGGAGACCCAGTACTTC. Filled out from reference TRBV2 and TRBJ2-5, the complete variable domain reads EPEVTQTPSHQVTQMGQEVILRCVPISNHLYFYWYRQILGQKVEFLVSFYNNEISEKSEIFDDQFSVERPDGSNFTLKIRSTKLEDSAMYFCASSFSDGAGETQYFGPGTRLLVL.